The sequence of this TCR beta chain was determined in a study of T cell repertoires in breast cancer. Study in general: Tumors, lymph nodes and blood came from breast cancer patients, plus healthy blood. Controls were nine healthy donors.

Blocking oligonucleotides added to a second nested PCR suppressed unpaired genes. TCRdb used MiXCR to reprocess the emulsion pairing reads, holding one entry per CDR3 protein. The table lists approximately 37,000 distinct CDR3 sequences, around 45% of them singletons. Study-wide results and caveats: Eight TRBV7 primers may have caused mispriming bias toward TRBV7 in shared TCRs.

Details on this clonotype: Its target is unknown.

Trimming cost V 3 bases and J 7 bases, with 20 bases left between them. Looked up from germline, CDR1 is DFQATT and CDR2 is SNEGSKA (reference sequence). The CDR3 covers 15 residues. An expanded emulsion RT-PCR with primers for all TCR V genes paired CD8+ T cell chains. The rearrangement links TRBV20-1 to TRBJ2-3; weak D call: TRBD2 (6 bases). Source material: CD8+ T cells. This receptor was identified in a pool of human donors with breast cancer or a healthy control (not recorded which). The CDR3: CSARGAPGTLNTQYF. The CDR3 DNA follows: TGCAGTGCTAGGGGTGCCCCGGGGACTCTGAATACGCAGTATTTT.